This T cell receptor (beta chain) emerged from a study of human T cells and chemical hapten exposure. Study-wide context: The upper back received 0.01% DPC by patch testing, with results read at 6 days.

Time point in this sample: pre-sensitization, week 0. Documented treatment: therapeutic diphenylcyclopropenone sensitization with weekly scalp DPC. Blood draws came before every patch-test application. Participating donors were patients with alopecia, aged 18 to 70 years, considered appropriate candidates for DPC. The CDR3 covers 13 residues. The germline V and J ends were trimmed by 6 bases and 8 bases, with 14 bases remaining between them. The germline V gene encodes CDR1 MDHEN and CDR2 SYDVKM. In the library, unique molecular identifiers were attached to individual cDNA molecules. TCRdb recomputed calls from the RACE reads with MiXCR, one row per CDR3 protein. The sample shows approximately 320,000 distinct CDR3 sequences, around 5.5% of them seen only once.

Sequenced material: whole blood, taken in connection with sensitization to the hapten diphenylcyclopropenone (DPC). The J gene is TRBJ2-1, the V gene TRBV28; D remains ambiguous. This clonotype originated in a woman aged 18-35 years with alopecia areata. Some clones in this sample may be carry-over from other donors' samples. The CDR3 spells CASSLGGRYEQFF. The CDR3 DNA reads as TGTGCCAGCAGCCTTGGTGGACGTTATGAGCAGTTCTTC.